This T cell receptor beta chain came from a study of blood T cell repertoires in COVID-19. Study summary: Sites across the United States, Italy and Spain contributed samples from acute and convalescent COVID-19. The cDNA or gDNA used as material had been derived from T cells, B-cell-depleted T cells, or PBMCs.

This CDR3 has 18 amino acids. Germline V lookup: CDR1 SGHAT, CDR2 FQNNGV. Trimming shortened V by 7 bases and J by 0 bases, and 25 bases separated the two germline ends. In the original workflow: Counts of nucleated cells, estimated from reference gene primer amplification, were obtained. Profiling relied on immunoSEQ multiplex PCR, and the TCRdb table lists in-frame clones only, not all of them. V and J calls and clone size are as listed in that table; D and trimming were resolved from the DNA. Here the sample spans 200,000 to 250,000 clones, 80% to 90% being singletons. The specimen was peripheral blood. The chain carries TRBV11-2 and TRBJ2-7, with D perhaps TRBD2 (7 bases). The source of this sequence is a woman aged 60-75 years who had recovered from COVID-19. The CDR3 spells CASTLGGGMTPSSYEQYF. DNA of the CDR3: TGTGCCAGCACCCTCGGCGGGGGCATGACCCCATCCTCCTACGAGCAGTACTTC. Variable domain in full (rest from reference TRBV11-2 and TRBJ2-7): EAGVAQSPRYKIIEKRQSVAFWCNPISGHATLYWYQQILGQGPKLLIQFQNNGVVDDSQLPKDRFSAERLKGVDSTLKIQPAKLEDSAVYLCASTLGGGMTPSSYEQYFGPGTRLTVT.